What follows describes a single T cell receptor (beta chain). The antigen remains undetermined. Germline assignment: CDR1 PRHDT and CDR2 FYEKMQ (reference sequence). The ends were cut back, 0 bases at V and 3 bases at J, with 6 bases in the middle. This CDR3 contains 14 residues. Deep was the level at which the assay was run. TCRdb's table, derived via immunoSEQ multiplex PCR, lists solely in-frame clones and lacks some. Found here are approximately 500,000 clones, 95% to 97% of them singletons; the top ten hold approximately 0.062%. The sample belongs to a study of shared clonotypes between healthy human individuals. Study-wide background: Three plates each covered CD4 naive and memory; CD8 naive two, CD8 memory one.

The donor cohort consisted entirely of Caucasian adults residing in Nashville, Tennessee. Study results and limitations: Generally, naive subsets came out with larger estimated richness than memory subsets.

The origin of this receptor is a young woman in good health. This chain joins TRBV13 and TRBJ2-1; D is undetermined. The sequencing input was naive CD4+ T cells sorted from blood. Documented subset: CD45RA+ positively selected. The CDR3 loop is CASSLGKGYNEQFF. The CDR3 DNA is TGTGCCAGCAGCTTAGGCAAGGGCTACAATGAGCAGTTCTTC.